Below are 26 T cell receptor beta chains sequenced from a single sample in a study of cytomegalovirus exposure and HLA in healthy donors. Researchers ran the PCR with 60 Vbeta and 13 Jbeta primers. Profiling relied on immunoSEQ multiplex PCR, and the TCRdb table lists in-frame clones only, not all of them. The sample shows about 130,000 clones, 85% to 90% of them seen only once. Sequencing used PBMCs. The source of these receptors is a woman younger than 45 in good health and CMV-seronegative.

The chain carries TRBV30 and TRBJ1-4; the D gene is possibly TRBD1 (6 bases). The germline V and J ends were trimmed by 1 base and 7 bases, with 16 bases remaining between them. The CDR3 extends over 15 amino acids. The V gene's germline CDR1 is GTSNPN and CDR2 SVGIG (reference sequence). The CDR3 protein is CAWSGGAGEGEKLFF. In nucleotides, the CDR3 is TGTGCCTGGAGTGGAGGGGCAGGGGAGGGTGAAAAACTGTTTTTT.

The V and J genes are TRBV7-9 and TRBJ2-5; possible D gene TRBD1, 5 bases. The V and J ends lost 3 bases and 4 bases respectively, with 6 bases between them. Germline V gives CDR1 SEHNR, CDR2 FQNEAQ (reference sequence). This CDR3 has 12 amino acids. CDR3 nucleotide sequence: TGTGCCAGCAGCTTGCAGGGAGAGACCCAGTACTTC. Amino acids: CASSLQGETQYF. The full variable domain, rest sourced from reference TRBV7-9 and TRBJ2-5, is DTGVSQNPRHKITKRGQNVTFRCDPISEHNRLYWYRQTLGQGPEFLTYFQNEAQLEKSRLLSDRFSAERPKGSFSTLEIQRTEQGDSAMYLCASSLQGETQYFGPGTRLLVL.

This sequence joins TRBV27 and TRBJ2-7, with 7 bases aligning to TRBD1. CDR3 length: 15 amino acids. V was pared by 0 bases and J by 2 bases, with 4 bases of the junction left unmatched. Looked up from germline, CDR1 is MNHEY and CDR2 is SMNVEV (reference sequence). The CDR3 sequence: CASSLSTGSPYEQYF. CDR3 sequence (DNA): TGTGCCAGCAGTTTATCGACAGGGTCCCCCTACGAGCAGTACTTC.

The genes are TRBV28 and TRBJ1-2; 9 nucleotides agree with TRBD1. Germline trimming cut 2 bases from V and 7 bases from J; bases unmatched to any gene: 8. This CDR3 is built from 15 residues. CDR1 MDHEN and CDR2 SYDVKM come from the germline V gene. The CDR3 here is CASSLTSTGGVGYTF. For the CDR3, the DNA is TGTGCCAGCAGTTTAACCTCGACAGGGGGAGTTGGCTACACCTTC.

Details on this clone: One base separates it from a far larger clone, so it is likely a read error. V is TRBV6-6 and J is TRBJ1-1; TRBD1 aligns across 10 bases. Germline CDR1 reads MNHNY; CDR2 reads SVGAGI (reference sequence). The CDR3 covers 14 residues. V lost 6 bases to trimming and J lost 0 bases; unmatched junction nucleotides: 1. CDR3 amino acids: CASRTGGMNTEAFF. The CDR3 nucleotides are TGTGCCAGCAGGACAGGGGGCATGAACACTGAAGCTTTCTTT.

CDR3 sequence reads: CSATSGRAGETQYF. The CDR3 nucleotides read TGCAGCGCTACTAGCGGGAGGGCCGGGGAGACCCAGTACTTC. The chain joins TRBV29-1 to TRBJ2-5; TRBD2 agrees at 13 bases. The CDR3 totals 14 residues. The J segment lost 5 bases and the V segment lost 7 bases, leaving 7 bases of the junction unmatched. In germline, CDR1 is SQVTM, CDR2 ANQGSEA.

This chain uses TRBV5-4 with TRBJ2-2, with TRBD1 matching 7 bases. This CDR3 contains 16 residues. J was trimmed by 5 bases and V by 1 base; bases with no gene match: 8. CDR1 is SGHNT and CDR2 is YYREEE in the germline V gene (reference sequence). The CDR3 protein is CASSLSLTGLTGELFF. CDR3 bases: TGTGCCAGCAGCTTGAGCCTGACAGGGTTGACCGGGGAGCTGTTTTTT.

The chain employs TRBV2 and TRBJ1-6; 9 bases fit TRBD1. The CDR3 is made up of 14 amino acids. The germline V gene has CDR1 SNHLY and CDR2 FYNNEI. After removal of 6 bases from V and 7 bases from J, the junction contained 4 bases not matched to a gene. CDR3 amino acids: CASSGQGSNSPLHF. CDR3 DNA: TGTGCCAGCAGCGGACAGGGGAGCAATTCACCCCTCCACTTT.

CDR3 protein: CASSRSGGGAWETQYF. Written as DNA, the CDR3 is TGTGCCAGCAGCCGATCTGGCGGGGGGGCGTGGGAGACCCAGTACTTC. V is TRBV5-4 and J is TRBJ2-5, with TRBD2 matching over 9 bases. This CDR3 contains 16 residues. V lost 4 bases to trimming and J lost 5 bases; unmatched junction nucleotides: 12. The germline V gene has CDR1 SGHNT and CDR2 YYREEE (reference sequence).

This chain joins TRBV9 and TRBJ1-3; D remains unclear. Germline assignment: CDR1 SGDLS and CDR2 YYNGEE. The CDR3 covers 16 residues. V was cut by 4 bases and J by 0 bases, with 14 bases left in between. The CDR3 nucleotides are TGTGCCAGCAGCCCCCGGCAGGCAATCTCTGGAAACACCATATATTTT. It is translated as CASSPRQAISGNTIYF.

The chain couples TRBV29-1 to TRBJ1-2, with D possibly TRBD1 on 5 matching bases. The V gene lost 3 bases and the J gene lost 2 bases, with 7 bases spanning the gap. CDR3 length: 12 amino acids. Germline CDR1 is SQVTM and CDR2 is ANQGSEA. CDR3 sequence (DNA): TGCAGCGTTGACGCAGGGAACTATGGCTACACCTTC. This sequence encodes CSVDAGNYGYTF. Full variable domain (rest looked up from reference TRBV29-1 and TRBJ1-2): SAVISQKPSRDICQRGTSLTIQCQVDSQVTMMFWYRQQPGQSLTLIATANQGSEATYESGFVIDKFPISRPNLTFSTLTVSNMSPEDSSIYLCSVDAGNYGYTFGSGTRLTVV.

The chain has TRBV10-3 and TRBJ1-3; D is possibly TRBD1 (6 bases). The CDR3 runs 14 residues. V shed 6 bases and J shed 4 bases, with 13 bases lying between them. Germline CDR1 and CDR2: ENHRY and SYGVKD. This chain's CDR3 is CAIRAGQSGNTIYF. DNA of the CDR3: TGTGCCATCAGGGCTGGACAGTCAGGAAACACCATATATTTT.

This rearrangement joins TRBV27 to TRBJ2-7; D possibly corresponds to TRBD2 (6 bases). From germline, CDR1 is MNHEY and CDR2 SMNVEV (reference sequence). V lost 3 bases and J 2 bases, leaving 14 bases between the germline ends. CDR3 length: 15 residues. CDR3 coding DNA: TGTGCCAGCAGTTTCGATCGGGCGGGAACCTACGAGCAGTACTTC. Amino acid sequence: CASSFDRAGTYEQYF.

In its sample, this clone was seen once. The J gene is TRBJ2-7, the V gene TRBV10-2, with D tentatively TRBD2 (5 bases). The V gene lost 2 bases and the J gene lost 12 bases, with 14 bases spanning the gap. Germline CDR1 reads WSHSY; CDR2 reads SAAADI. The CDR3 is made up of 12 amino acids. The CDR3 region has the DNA TGCGCCAGCAGTGAGAGGAGGACCCGCCGGTACTTC. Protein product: CASSERRTRRYF.

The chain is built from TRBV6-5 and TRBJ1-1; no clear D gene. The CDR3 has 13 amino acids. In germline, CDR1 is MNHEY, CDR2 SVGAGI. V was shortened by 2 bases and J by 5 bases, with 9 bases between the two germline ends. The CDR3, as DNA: TGTGCCAGCAGTTACCCCTCGGGGACTGAAGCTTTCTTT. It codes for CASSYPSGTEAFF.

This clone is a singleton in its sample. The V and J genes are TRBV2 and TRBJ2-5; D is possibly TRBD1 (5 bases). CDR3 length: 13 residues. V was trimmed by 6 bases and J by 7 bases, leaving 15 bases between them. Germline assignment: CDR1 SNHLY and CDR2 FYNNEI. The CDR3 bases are TGTGCCAGCAGGGCCAGGGCATCGGGGACCCAGTACTTC. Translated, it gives CASRARASGTQYF.

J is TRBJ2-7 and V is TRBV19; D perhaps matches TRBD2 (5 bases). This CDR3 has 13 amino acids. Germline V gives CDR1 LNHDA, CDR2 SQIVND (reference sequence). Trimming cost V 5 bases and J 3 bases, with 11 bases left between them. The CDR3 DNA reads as TGTGCCAGTAGTCCCCGGACTGACTACGAGCAGTACTTC. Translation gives CASSPRTDYEQYF.

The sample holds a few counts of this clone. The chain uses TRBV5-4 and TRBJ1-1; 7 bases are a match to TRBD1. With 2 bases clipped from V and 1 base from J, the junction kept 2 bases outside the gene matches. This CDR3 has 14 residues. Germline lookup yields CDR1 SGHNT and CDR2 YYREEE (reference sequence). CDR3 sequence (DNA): TGTGCCAGCAGCTTAGGGACAGAGAACACTGAAGCTTTCTTT. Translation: CASSLGTENTEAFF.

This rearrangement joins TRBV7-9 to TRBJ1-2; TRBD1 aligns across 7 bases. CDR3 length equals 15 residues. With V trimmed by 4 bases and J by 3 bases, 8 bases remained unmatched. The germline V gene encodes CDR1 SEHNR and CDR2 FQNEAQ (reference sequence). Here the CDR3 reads CASSSSGQGDYGYTF. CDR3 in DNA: TGTGCCAGCAGCTCCTCGGGCCAGGGGGACTATGGCTACACCTTC.

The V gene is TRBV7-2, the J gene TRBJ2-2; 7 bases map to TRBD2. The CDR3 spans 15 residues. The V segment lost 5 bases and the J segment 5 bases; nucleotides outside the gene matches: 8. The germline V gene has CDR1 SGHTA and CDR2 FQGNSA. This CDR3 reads CASSKSGTTTGELFF. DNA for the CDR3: TGTGCCAGCAGCAAGTCAGGGACTACAACCGGGGAGCTGTTTTTT. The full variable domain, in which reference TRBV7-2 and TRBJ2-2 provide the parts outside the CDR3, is GAGVSQSPSNKVTEKGKDVELRCDPISGHTALYWYRQSLGQGLEFLIYFQGNSAPDKSGLPSDRFSAERTGGSVSTLTIQRTQQEDSAVYLCASSKSGTTTGELFFGEGSRLTVL.

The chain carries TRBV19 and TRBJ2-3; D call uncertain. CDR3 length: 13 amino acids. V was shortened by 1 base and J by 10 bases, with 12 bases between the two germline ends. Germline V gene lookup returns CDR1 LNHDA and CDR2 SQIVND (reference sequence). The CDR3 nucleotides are TGTGCCAGTAGTATAGGGGCCAACGGTGCGCAGTATTTT. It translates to CASSIGANGAQYF.

In nucleotides, the CDR3 is TGTGCCAGCAGTCTGGGACTAGCTGAAAACAATGAGCAGTTCTTC. Amino acids: CASSLGLAENNEQFF. This sequence joins TRBV28 and TRBJ2-1; 9 bases are shared with TRBD2. V gave up 5 bases and J gave up 5 bases; unmatched junction bases: 7. This CDR3 spans 15 amino acids. The germline gives CDR1 MDHEN, CDR2 SYDVKM.

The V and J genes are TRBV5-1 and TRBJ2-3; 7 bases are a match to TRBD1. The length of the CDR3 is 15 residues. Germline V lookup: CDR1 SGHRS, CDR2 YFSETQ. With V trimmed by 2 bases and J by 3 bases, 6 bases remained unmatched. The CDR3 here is CASSLQGRVTDTQYF. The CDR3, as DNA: TGCGCCAGCAGCTTACAGGGGCGGGTGACAGATACGCAGTATTTT.

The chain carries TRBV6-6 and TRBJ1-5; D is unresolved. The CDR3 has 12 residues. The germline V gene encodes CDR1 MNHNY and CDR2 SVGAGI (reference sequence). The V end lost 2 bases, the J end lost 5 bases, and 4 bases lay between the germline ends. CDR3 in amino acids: CASSYLDQPQHF. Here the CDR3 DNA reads TGTGCCAGCAGTTACCTTGATCAGCCCCAGCATTTT.

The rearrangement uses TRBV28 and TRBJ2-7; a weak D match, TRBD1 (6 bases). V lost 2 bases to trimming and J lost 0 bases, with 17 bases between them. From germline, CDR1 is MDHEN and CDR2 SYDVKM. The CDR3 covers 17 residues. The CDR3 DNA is TGTGCCAGCAGTTTAGTCGGGACACATAAGCGCTCCTACGAGCAGTACTTC. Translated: CASSLVGTHKRSYEQYF.

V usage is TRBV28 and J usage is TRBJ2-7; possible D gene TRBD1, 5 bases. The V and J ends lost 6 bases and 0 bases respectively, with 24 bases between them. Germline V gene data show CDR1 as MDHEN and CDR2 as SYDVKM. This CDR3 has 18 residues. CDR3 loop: CASSTFSAGPKHSYEQYF. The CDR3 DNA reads TGTGCCAGCAGCACGTTTTCTGCAGGGCCCAAACACTCCTACGAGCAGTACTTC.